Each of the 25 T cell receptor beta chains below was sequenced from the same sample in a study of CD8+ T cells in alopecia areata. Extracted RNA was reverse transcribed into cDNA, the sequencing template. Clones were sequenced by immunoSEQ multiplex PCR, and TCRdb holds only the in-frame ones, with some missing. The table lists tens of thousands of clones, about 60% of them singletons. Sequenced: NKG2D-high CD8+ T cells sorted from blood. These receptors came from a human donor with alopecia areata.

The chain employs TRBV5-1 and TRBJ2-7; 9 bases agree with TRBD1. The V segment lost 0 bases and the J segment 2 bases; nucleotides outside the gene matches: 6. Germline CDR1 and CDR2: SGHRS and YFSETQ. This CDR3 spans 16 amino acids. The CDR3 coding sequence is TGCGCCAGCAGCTTGGATCGCGACAGGGGGACCTACGAGCAGTACTTC. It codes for CASSLDRDRGTYEQYF.

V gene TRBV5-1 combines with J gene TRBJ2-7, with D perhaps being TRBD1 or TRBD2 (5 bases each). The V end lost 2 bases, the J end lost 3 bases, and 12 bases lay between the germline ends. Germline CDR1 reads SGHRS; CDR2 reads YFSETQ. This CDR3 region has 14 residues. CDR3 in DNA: TGCGCCAGCAGCTTCCGGGACCGCCGCTACGAGCAGTACTTC. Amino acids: CASSFRDRRYEQYF. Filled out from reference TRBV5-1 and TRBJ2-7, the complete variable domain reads KAGVTQTPRYLIKTRGQQVTLSCSPISGHRSVSWYQQTPGQGLQFLFEYFSETQRNKGNFPGRFSGRQFSNSRSEMNVSTLELGDSALYLCASSFRDRRYEQYFGPGTRLTVT.

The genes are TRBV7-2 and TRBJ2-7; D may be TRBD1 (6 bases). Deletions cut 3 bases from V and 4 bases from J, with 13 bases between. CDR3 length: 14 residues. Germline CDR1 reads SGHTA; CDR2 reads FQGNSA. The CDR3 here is CASSFSRGGYEQYF. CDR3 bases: TGTGCCAGCAGCTTTAGCAGGGGCGGGTACGAGCAGTACTTC.

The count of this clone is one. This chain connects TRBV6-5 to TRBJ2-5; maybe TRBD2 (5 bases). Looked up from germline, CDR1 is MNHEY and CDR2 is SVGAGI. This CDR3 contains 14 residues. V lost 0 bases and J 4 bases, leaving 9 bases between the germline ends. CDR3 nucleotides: TGTGCCAGCAGTTACTCGGCTAGCATAGAGACCCAGTACTTC. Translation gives CASSYSASIETQYF.

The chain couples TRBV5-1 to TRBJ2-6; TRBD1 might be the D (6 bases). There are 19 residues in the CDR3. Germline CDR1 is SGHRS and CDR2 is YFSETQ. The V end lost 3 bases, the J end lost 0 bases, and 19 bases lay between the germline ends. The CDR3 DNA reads TGCGCCAGCAGCTCCTACCTGAAGGGGGTCATCTCTGGGGCCAACGTCCTGACTTTC. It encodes CASSSYLKGVISGANVLTF.

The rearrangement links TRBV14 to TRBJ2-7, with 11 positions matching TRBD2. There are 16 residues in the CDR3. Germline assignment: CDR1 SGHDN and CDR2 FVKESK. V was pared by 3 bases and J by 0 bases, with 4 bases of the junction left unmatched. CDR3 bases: TGTGCCAGCAGCCACTTTACTAGCGGGAGCTCCTACGAGCAGTACTTC. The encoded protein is CASSHFTSGSSYEQYF.

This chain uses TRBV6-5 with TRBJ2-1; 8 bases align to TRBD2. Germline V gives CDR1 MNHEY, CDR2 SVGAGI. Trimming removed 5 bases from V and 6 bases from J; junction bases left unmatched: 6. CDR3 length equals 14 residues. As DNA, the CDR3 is TGTGCCAGCAGTCGGGGGACTAGAGGCAATGAGCAGTTCTTC. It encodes CASSRGTRGNEQFF.

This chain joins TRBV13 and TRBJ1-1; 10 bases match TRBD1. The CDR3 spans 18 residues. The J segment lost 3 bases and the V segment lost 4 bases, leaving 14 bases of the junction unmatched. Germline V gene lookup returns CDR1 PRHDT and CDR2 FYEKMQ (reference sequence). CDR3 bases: TGTGCCAGCAGCTCCTTCCGGGACAGGGGCCTTCGTGACACTGAAGCTTTCTTT. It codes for CASSSFRDRGLRDTEAFF.

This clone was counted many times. The CDR3 sequence: CASSLDDAGQYF. In DNA form, the CDR3 reads TGTGCCAGCAGCTTAGATGACGCCGGGCAGTACTTC. The rearrangement joins TRBV7-9 to TRBJ2-7; D is unresolved. Germline assignment: CDR1 SEHNR and CDR2 FQNEAQ (reference sequence). CDR3 size: 12 residues. Deletions cut 1 base from V and 9 bases from J, with 10 bases between.

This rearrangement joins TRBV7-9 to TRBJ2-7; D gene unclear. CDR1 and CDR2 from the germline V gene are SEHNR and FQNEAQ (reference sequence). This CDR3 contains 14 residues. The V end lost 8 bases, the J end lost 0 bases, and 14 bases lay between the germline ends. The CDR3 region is CASVSLSRSYEQYF. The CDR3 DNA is TGTGCCAGCGTGTCCCTCTCGCGCTCCTACGAGCAGTACTTC. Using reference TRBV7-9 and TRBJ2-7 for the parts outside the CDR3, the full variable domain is DTGVSQNPRHKITKRGQNVTFRCDPISEHNRLYWYRQTLGQGPEFLTYFQNEAQLEKSRLLSDRFSAERPKGSFSTLEIQRTEQGDSAMYLCASVSLSRSYEQYFGPGTRLTVT.

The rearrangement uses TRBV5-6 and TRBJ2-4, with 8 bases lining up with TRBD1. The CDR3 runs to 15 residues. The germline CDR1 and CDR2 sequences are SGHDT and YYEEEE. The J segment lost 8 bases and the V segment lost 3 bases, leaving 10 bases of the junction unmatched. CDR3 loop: CASSSRQGSIDIQYF. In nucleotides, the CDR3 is TGTGCCAGCAGCTCCAGACAGGGGAGTATAGACATTCAGTACTTC.

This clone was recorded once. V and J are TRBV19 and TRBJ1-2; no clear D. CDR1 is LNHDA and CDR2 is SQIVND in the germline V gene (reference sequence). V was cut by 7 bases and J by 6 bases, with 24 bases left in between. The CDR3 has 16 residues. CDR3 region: CASNSPRDPKGDGYTF. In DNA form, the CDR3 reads TGTGCCAGTAACTCCCCTAGGGATCCAAAAGGCGATGGCTACACCTTC.

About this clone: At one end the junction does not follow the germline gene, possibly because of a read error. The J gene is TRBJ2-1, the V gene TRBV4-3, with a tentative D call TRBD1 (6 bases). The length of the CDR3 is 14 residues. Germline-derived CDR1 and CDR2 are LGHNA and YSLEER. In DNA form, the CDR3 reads TGCGCCAGCAGCCCCCGTGGCTGGGACAATGAGCAATTCTTC. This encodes CASSPRGWDNEQFF.

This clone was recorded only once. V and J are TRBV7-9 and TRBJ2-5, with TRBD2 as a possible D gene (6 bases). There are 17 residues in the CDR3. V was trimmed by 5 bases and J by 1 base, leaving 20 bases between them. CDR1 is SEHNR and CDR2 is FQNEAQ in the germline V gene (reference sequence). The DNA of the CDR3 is TGTGCCAGCAGCCCGCTTATGGGGGGAGGCGGCCAAGAGACCCAGTACTTC. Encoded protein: CASSPLMGGGGQETQYF.

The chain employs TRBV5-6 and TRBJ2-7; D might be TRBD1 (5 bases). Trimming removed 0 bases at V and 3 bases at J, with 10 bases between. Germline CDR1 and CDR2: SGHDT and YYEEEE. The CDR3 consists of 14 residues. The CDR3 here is CASSLAYRIYEQYF. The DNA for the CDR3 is TGTGCCAGCAGCTTGGCTTACAGGATCTACGAGCAGTACTTC.

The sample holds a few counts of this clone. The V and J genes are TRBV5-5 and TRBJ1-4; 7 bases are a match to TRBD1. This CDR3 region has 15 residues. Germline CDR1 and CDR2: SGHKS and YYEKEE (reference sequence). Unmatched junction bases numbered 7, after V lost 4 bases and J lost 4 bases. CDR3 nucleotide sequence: TGTGCCAGCAGCGGAGGGGACAGCAGTAATGAAAAACTGTTTTTT. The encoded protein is CASSGGDSSNEKLFF.

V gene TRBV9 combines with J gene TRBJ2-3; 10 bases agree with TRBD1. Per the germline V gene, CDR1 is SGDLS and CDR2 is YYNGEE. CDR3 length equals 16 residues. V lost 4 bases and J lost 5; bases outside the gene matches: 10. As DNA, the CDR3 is TGTGCCAGCAGCCTGACAGGGGGCTCTCGGATAGATACGCAGTATTTT. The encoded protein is CASSLTGGSRIDTQYF.

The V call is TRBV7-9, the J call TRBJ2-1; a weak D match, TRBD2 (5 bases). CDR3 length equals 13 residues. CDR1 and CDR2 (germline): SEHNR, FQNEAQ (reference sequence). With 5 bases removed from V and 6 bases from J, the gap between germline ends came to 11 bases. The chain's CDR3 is CASSPRAGNEQFF. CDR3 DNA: TGTGCCAGCAGCCCTCGTGCGGGCAATGAGCAGTTCTTC. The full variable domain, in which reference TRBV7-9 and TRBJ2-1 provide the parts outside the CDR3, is DTGVSQNPRHKITKRGQNVTFRCDPISEHNRLYWYRQTLGQGPEFLTYFQNEAQLEKSRLLSDRFSAERPKGSFSTLEIQRTEQGDSAMYLCASSPRAGNEQFFGPGTRLTVL.

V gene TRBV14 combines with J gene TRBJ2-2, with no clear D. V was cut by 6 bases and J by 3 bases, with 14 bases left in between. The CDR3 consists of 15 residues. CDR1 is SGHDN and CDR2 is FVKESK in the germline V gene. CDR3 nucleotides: TGTGCCAGCAGGTCGTTCGCAAGTGACACCGGGGAGCTGTTTTTT. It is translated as CASRSFASDTGELFF.

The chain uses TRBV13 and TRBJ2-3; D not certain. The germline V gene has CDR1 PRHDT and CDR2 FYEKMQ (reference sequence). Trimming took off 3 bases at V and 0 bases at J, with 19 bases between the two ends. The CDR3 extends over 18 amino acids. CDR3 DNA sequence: TGTGCCAGCAGCTTGGTTATTAGCCTCACCCGAAGCACAGATACGCAGTATTTT. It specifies CASSLVISLTRSTDTQYF.

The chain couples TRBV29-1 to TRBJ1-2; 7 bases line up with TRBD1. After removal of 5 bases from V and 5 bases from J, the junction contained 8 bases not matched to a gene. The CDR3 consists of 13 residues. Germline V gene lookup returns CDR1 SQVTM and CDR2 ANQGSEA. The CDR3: CSVPLDRVYGYTF. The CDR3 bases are TGCAGCGTTCCCCTTGACAGGGTATATGGCTACACCTTC.

CDR3 nucleotide sequence: TGTGCCAGCAGTTTATACGACAGCACTGAAGCTTTCTTT. Encoded protein: CASSLYDSTEAFF. V and J are TRBV28 and TRBJ1-1; maybe TRBD1 (5 bases). Germline-derived CDR1 and CDR2 are MDHEN and SYDVKM. V lost 1 base and J lost 4, with 7 bases in between. This CDR3 comprises 13 residues.

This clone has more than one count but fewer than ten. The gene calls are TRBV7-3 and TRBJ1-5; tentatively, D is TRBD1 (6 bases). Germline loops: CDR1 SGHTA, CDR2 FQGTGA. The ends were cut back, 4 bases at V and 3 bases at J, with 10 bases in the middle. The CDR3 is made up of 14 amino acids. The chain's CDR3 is CASSSGQYNQPQHF. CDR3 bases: TGTGCCAGCAGCTCAGGACAGTACAATCAGCCCCAGCATTTT.

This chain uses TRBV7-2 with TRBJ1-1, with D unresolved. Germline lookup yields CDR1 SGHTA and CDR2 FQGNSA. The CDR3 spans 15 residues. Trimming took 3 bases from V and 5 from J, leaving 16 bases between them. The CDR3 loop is CASSFGVGRQTEAFF. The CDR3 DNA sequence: TGTGCCAGCAGCTTCGGGGTAGGCAGGCAGACTGAAGCTTTCTTT.

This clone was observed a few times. The DNA for the CDR3 is TGTGCCATCCCCTCACGGGGCTCCGAGCAGTACTTC. Its translation: CAIPSRGSEQYF. This rearrangement joins TRBV2 to TRBJ2-7; D may match TRBD1 or TRBD2 (5 bases each). With 10 bases removed from V and 6 bases from J, the gap between germline ends came to 16 bases. The CDR3 contains 12 residues. Germline lookup yields CDR1 SNHLY and CDR2 FYNNEI. Using reference TRBV2 and TRBJ2-7 for the parts outside the CDR3, the full variable domain is EPEVTQTPSHQVTQMGQEVILRCVPISNHLYFYWYRQILGQKVEFLVSFYNNEISEKSEIFDDQFSVERPDGSNFTLKIRSTKLEDSAMYFCAIPSRGSEQYFGPGTRLTVT.